Sequencing of this TCR beta chain was carried out in a study of regulatory dendritic cells for organ transplantation. TCRdb's table, derived via immunoSEQ multiplex PCR, lists solely in-frame clones and lacks some. The sample has roughly 9,800 clones; just over 65% are singletons. CFSE-labeled sorted T cells met regulatory or mature dendritic cells for less than 6 days. The CDR3 length is 15 residues. J lost 4 bases, V lost 5 bases, and 7 bases had no gene match. Concerning this clone: Its antigen is undetermined.

The V gene is TRBV6-7, the J gene TRBJ2-7, with 11 bases matching TRBD1. TRBV6-7 is an open reading frame whose function is uncertain. This TCR derives from a human donor in good health. Sample: naive CD4+ T cells from blood cultured with dendritic cells. Sample subset: CD45RA+ naive T cells. This CDR3 reads CASSPPGQGAYEQYF. The CDR3 DNA follows: TGTGCCAGCAGTCCCCCCGGACAGGGGGCATACGAGCAGTACTTC.